This is a list of T cell receptor beta chains from one sample in a study of blood T cell repertoires in COVID-19. Profiling relied on immunoSEQ multiplex PCR, and the TCRdb table lists in-frame clones only, not all of them. The top ten clones hold around 1.5% of a sample with 150,000 to 180,000 clones, 75% to 80% of them seen once. Input material: peripheral blood. The receptor set was obtained from a man older than 75 with acute or convalescent COVID-19. The CDR3 runs from the conserved cysteine through the conserved F or W.

v_call,j_call,cdr3_aa
TRBV12-3/TRBV12-4,TRBJ2-1,CASTLIAGEQFF
TRBV5-6,TRBJ2-3,CASRPQGGTDTQYF
TRBV9,TRBJ2-3,CASSFSGGAPTDTQYF
TRBV30,TRBJ2-7,CAWDRGREQYF
TRBV19,TRBJ1-2,CASRTGVGYGYTF
TRBV6-5,TRBJ2-6,CATSGGPSGANVLTF
TRBV19,TRBJ1-1,CASSIQGQGMNTEAFF
TRBV5-4,TRBJ1-2,CASSSDSYGYTF
TRBV11-2,TRBJ2-1,CASSFPSSRASYNDQEQFF
TRBV7-8,TRBJ2-3,CASSLSSGGPRSDTQYF
TRBV7-9,TRBJ1-1,CASSFLPPARAFF
TRBV11-3,TRBJ2-1,CASSPRNEQFF
TRBV24-1,TRBJ1-1,CATRRAANTEAFF
TRBV7-8,TRBJ1-2,CASSSAGPGGGGYTF
TRBV20-1,TRBJ2-3,CSATDRDISTDTQYF
TRBV11-2,TRBJ1-5,CASSLDGRGYSNQPQHF
TRBV19,TRBJ2-3,CASSSGGRDGTDTQYF
TRBV2,TRBJ1-1,CASSDQGFGTEAFF
TRBV19,TRBJ2-1,CASSLPGQGNNEQFF
TRBV10-3,TRBJ1-6,CAISLTDNSPLHF
TRBV6-1,TRBJ2-1,CASSVLPGLAGASYNEQFF
TRBV7-6,TRBJ1-4,CASRETGTGNEKLFF
TRBV4-2,TRBJ1-1,CASSQDPSQVMNTEAFF
TRBV10-3,TRBJ1-1,CAISDTSGKNTEAFF
TRBV28,TRBJ1-2,CAGGGGANYGYTF
TRBV4-1,TRBJ2-1,CASSLRVLAGPYNEQFF
TRBV9,TRBJ2-1,CASSPTPRGGAEQFF
TRBV19,TRBJ1-5,CASDRQGLSANQPQHF